This passage covers 13 T cell receptor beta chains from one sample sequenced in a study of blood T cell repertoires in COVID-19. TCRdb's table, derived via immunoSEQ multiplex PCR, lists solely in-frame clones and lacks some. Of fewer than 110,000 clones in the sample, around 89% were seen once. Sequencing used peripheral blood. The receptors originated from a man in his forties or fifties with active or convalescent COVID-19.

The genes are TRBV5-1 and TRBJ1-1; TRBD1 might be the D (5 bases). Germline V CDR1 and CDR2: SGHRS, YFSETQ. This CDR3 is built from 14 residues. Trimming removed 2 bases from V and 3 bases from J, with 11 bases in between. In DNA, the CDR3 is TGCGCCAGCAGCTTCCTCCTAGGGGACACTGAAGCTTTCTTT. Protein sequence: CASSFLLGDTEAFF.

Concerning this clone itself: Germline is not matched at one junction end, which may reflect a read error. The rearrangement uses TRBV7-7 and TRBJ2-1, with 7 bases identical to TRBD2. This CDR3 comprises 15 residues. CDR1 SSHAT and CDR2 FNYEAQ come from the germline V gene (reference sequence). CDR3: CASSLAAGVGNEQFF. CDR3 sequence (DNA): TGTGCTAGCAGCTTAGCTGCGGGAGTTGGCAATGAGCAGTTCTTC.

The gene calls are TRBV5-8 and TRBJ2-1, with TRBD2 as a possible D gene (6 bases). The CDR3 contains 17 residues. The V and J ends lost 1 base and 5 bases respectively, with 19 bases between them. Germline values: CDR1 SGHTS, CDR2 YDEGEE. The CDR3 DNA reads TGTGCCAGCAGCTTGCCCTCTACTAGCTTACCTAACAATGAGCAGTTCTTC. Its translation: CASSLPSTSLPNNEQFF.

The V gene is TRBV30, the J gene TRBJ1-2, with D maybe TRBD1 (6 bases). The CDR3 spans 15 residues. V lost 2 bases to trimming and J lost 0 bases, with 13 bases between them. CDR1 and CDR2 (germline): GTSNPN, SVGIG (reference sequence). The CDR3 sequence is CAWSLAGQTNYGYTF. The CDR3, as DNA: TGTGCCTGGAGTCTGGCCGGACAGACTAACTATGGCTACACCTTC.

This chain connects TRBV5-8 to TRBJ1-1; 8 nucleotides line up with TRBD1. The CDR3 loop spans 18 amino acids. Germline CDR1 SGHTS, CDR2 YDEGEE. V lost 4 bases to trimming and J lost 0 bases; unmatched junction nucleotides: 14. The CDR3 bases are TGTGCCAGCAGCCCTCCTACAGGGGGTAAGGGTATGAACACTGAAGCTTTCTTT. Protein: CASSPPTGGKGMNTEAFF.

The chain couples TRBV7-9 to TRBJ2-3; 10 bases are a match to TRBD1. J was trimmed by 5 bases and V by 1 base; bases with no gene match: 3. Germline V lookup: CDR1 SEHNR, CDR2 FQNEAQ (reference sequence). CDR3 length: 15 residues. CDR3 in DNA: TGTGCCAGCAGCTTAGAGGGGGACAGGGGAGATACGCAGTATTTT. Its protein product is CASSLEGDRGDTQYF.

The chain joins TRBV9 to TRBJ2-1; a possible D gene is TRBD2 (6 bases). V lost 4 bases, J lost 9 bases, and 23 bases lay in between. The CDR3 sequence is 16 residues long. Germline loops: CDR1 SGDLS, CDR2 YYNGEE. CDR3 in DNA: TGTGCCAGCAGCCCTAACCCGGGACTCCAGACGGGTGAGCAGTTCTTC. Residues: CASSPNPGLQTGEQFF.

In DNA form, the CDR3 reads TGTGCCAGCAGTTTCTTCCGGGAGGGCCTATCTGGGGCCAACGTCCTGACTTTC. Translating it yields CASSFFREGLSGANVLTF. The chain couples TRBV27 to TRBJ2-6; 8 bases fit TRBD2. CDR1 is MNHEY and CDR2 is SMNVEV in the germline V gene (reference sequence). The CDR3 covers 18 residues. V lost 3 bases and J lost 1; bases outside the gene matches: 8.

The chain joins TRBV4-3 to TRBJ2-5; TRBD2 might be the D (6 bases). Trimming shortened V by 1 base and J by 6 bases, and 9 bases separated the two germline ends. This CDR3 spans 13 amino acids. CDR1 and CDR2 (germline): LGHNA, YSLEER. CDR3 DNA sequence: TGCGCCAGCAGCCAAGCGGCGGGACAGACCCAGTACTTC. Protein product: CASSQAAGQTQYF.

The chain is built from TRBV19 and TRBJ2-7, with a tentative D call TRBD2 (5 bases). The CDR3 is 13 amino acids. V shed 9 bases and J shed 3 bases, with 15 bases lying between them. CDR1 is LNHDA, CDR2 SQIVND, per germline (reference sequence). The CDR3 nucleotides are TGTGCCAGAAACAAGCGAGGACTCTACGAGCAGTACTTC. Protein sequence: CARNKRGLYEQYF.

This sequence joins TRBV6-4 and TRBJ2-1, with 10 nucleotides matching TRBD2. Losses at the gene ends were 8 bases for V and 4 bases for J; bases not matched to a gene: 11. Germline CDR1 reads MRHNA; CDR2 reads SNTAGT. The CDR3 extends over 16 amino acids. The CDR3 loop is CASSITGLAAYNEQFF. CDR3 nucleotides: TGTGCCAGCTCCATAACAGGACTAGCGGCTTACAATGAGCAGTTCTTC.

The genes are TRBV6-2 or TRBV6-3 and TRBJ1-5; 7 bases agree with TRBD1. There are 14 residues in the CDR3. CDR1 is MNHEY, CDR2 SVGEGT, per germline. Trimming removed 5 bases from V and 5 bases from J; junction bases left unmatched: 6. The CDR3 is CASSPQGVDQPQHF. The CDR3 coding sequence is TGTGCCAGCAGTCCCCAGGGGGTTGATCAGCCCCAGCATTTT.

This chain links TRBV25-1 with TRBJ2-1; TRBD1 matches at 12 bases. The CDR3 covers 16 residues. Trimming cost V 6 bases and J 8 bases; bases outside gene matches: 11. Germline CDR1 MGHDK, CDR2 SYGVNS. The CDR3 DNA reads TGTGCCAGCAGCACCCGGGGACAGGGGGCTAGGTATGAGCAGTTCTTC. This codes for CASSTRGQGARYEQFF. Full variable domain (outside the CDR3, taken from reference TRBV25-1 and TRBJ2-1): EADIYQTPRYLVIGTGKKITLECSQTMGHDKMYWYQQDPGMELHLIHYSYGVNSTEKGDLSSESTVSRIRTEHFPLTLESARPSHTSQYLCASSTRGQGARYEQFFGPGTRLTVL.